These 5 T cell receptor beta chains originate from one sample sequenced in a study of cytotoxic CD8 clonotypes in ibrutinib-treated CLL (dated by TCRdb to about 2021). The time point label here, explained by the study, means: 12 to 13 months on ibrutinib. Receptor amplification or capture employed the immunoSEQ multiplex PCR assay. TCRdb provides this immuneACCESS table in a form limited to in-frame rearrangements. Some clones are lacking; in checked studies, under half of them reflect an unresolved V gene, and why the rest are absent is not known. The sample table lists 130,000 to 150,000 clones, approximately 80% of them with a count of one. Of the sample, roughly 13% is held by the ten largest clones. Sequencing was performed on PBMCs, taken after 12 months of ibrutinib treatment. The source is a human donor with chronic lymphocytic leukemia.

The chain joins TRBV11-1 to TRBJ2-7, with D tentatively TRBD2 (5 bases). The germline CDR1 and CDR2 sequences are SGHAT and FQDESV (reference sequence). CDR3 size: 13 residues. Trimming stripped 2 bases from V and 4 bases from J, with 9 bases between. CDR3 protein: CASSLTGGYEQYF. The CDR3 DNA is TGTGCCAGCAGCTTAACTGGAGGTTACGAGCAGTACTTC.

The rearrangement joins TRBV27 to TRBJ1-2, with unresolved D. This CDR3 has 13 residues. Trimming removed 7 bases at V and 4 bases at J, with 13 bases between. The germline gives CDR1 MNHEY, CDR2 SMNVEV (reference sequence). DNA for the CDR3: TGTGCCAGCATGGAGGGTCGAGGCTATGGCTACACCTTC. Protein sequence: CASMEGRGYGYTF.

J is TRBJ2-6 and V is TRBV7-9, with D perhaps matching TRBD1 (6 bases). The length of the CDR3 is 19 residues. V gave up 5 bases and J gave up 0 bases, with 20 bases separating them. Germline CDR1 SEHNR, CDR2 FQNEAQ (reference sequence). CDR3 residues: CASSLGDQVGGSGANVLTF. DNA for the CDR3: TGTGCCAGCAGCCTTGGGGACCAGGTAGGGGGCTCTGGGGCCAACGTCCTGACTTTC.

The rearrangement joins TRBV30 to TRBJ2-1; perhaps TRBD2 as D (6 bases). V was cut by 1 base and J by 0 bases, with 10 bases left in between. Germline loops: CDR1 GTSNPN, CDR2 SVGIG (reference sequence). This CDR3 spans 15 amino acids. CDR3 sequence reads: CAWSGDSFSYNEQFF. CDR3 sequence (DNA): TGTGCCTGGAGTGGGGACTCCTTCTCCTACAATGAGCAGTTCTTC. The full variable domain, its missing parts supplied by reference TRBV30 and TRBJ2-1, is SQTIHQWPATLVQPVGSPLSLECTVEGTSNPNLYWYRQAAGRGLQLLFYSVGIGQISSEVPQNLSASRPQDRQFILSSKKLLLSDSGFYLCAWSGDSFSYNEQFFGPGTRLTVL.

The chain combines TRBV5-4 with TRBJ2-7; 10 bases are shared with TRBD2. Germline V gene lookup returns CDR1 SGHNT and CDR2 YYREEE (reference sequence). This CDR3 comprises 13 residues. J was trimmed by 5 bases and V by 10 bases; bases with no gene match: 9. In DNA form, the CDR3 reads TGTGCCTGGAGCGGGAGGGCCATCGACGAGCAGTACTTC. Translating gives CAWSGRAIDEQYF.